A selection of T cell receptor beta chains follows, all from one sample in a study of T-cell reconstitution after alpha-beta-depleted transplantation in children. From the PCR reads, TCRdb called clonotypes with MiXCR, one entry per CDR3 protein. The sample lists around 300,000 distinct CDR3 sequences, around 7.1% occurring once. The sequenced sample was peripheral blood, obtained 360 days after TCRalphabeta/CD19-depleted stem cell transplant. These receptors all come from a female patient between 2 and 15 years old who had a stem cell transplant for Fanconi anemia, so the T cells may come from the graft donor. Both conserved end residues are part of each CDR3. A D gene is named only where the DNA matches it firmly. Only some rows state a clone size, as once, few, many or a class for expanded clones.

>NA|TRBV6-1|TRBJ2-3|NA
TGTGCCAGCAATGAGGCGGGGACCACAGATACGCAGTATTTT
CASNEAGTTDTQYF
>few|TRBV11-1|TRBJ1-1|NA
TGTGCCAGCAGTTCTTGGGGGACTGAAGCTTTCTTT
CASSSWGTEAFF
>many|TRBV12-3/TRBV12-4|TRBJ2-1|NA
TGTGCCAGCAGGACGACTAGTGCCCCTGAGTTCTTC
CASRTTSAPEFF
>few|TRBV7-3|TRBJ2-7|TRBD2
TGTGCCAGCAGCCGAGCGGGAGATAACGAGCAGTACTTC
CASSRAGDNEQYF
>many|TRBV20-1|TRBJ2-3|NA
TGCAGTGCTAGGGCCACACTCACAGATACGCAGTATTTT
CSARATLTDTQYF
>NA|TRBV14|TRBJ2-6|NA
TGTGCCAGCAGCCGAACAGGAGGCTCTGGGGCCAACGTCCTGACTTTC
CASSRTGGSGANVLTF
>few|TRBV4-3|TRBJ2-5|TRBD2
TGCGCCAGCAGCCAAGACACTAGCGGGGTAGAGACCCAGTACTTC
CASSQDTSGVETQYF
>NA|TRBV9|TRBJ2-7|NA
TGTGCCAGCAGCGACGGGACATCCCCACACTACGAGCAGTACTTC
CASSDGTSPHYEQYF
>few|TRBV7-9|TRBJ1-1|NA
TGTGCCAGCAGCTTTGGAGGCCTCAACGGAGCTTTCTTT
CASSFGGLNGAFF
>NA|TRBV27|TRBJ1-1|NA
TGTGCCAGCAGCTTCGGGGGGGCTTACACTGAAGCTTTCTTT
CASSFGGAYTEAFF
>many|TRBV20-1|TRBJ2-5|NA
TGCAGTGCTAGAGATGTTGTGTTAGGAGAGACCCAGTACTTC
CSARDVVLGETQYF
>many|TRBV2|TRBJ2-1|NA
TGTGCCAGCAAGCAGGTTTATTACAATGAGCAGTTCTTC
CASKQVYYNEQFF
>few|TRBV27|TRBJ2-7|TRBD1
TGTGCCAGCAGTTTACGACAGGGGGCTGCTAGGGAGCAGTACTTC
CASSLRQGAAREQYF
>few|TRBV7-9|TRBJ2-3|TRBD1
TGTGCCAGCAGCTTAAGGGACAGGGTTCAGACAGATACGCAGTATTTT
CASSLRDRVQTDTQYF
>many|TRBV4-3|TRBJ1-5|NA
TGCGCCAGCAGCCAAGTATTGGGCAACAATCAGCCCCAGCATTTT
CASSQVLGNNQPQHF
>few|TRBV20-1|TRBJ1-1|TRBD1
TGCAGTGCTAGGGGACAGGTGAACACTGAAGCTTTCTTT
CSARGQVNTEAFF
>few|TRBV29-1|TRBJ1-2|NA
TGCAGCGTTCGGGGGCCTATCTATGGCTACACCTTC
CSVRGPIYGYTF
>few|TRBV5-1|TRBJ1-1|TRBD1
TGCGCCAGCAGCTTCTCCGACAGGGGGAACACTGAAGCTTTCTTT
CASSFSDRGNTEAFF
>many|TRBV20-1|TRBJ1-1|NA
TGCAGTGCTAGAGCAGGGGCAACGAACACTGAAGCTTTCTTT
CSARAGATNTEAFF
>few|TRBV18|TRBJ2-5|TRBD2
TGTGCCAGCTCACGAGCGGGGGGCCTCCAAGAGACCCAGTACTTC
CASSRAGGLQETQYF
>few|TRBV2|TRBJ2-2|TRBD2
TGTGCCAGCAAAGAACTAGCGGGGGCCGGGGAGCTGTTTTTT
CASKELAGAGELFF
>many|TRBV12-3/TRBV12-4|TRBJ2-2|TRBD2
TGTGCCAGCAGTTTGACGGGGGGGCCCACCGGGGAGCTGTTTTTT
CASSLTGGPTGELFF
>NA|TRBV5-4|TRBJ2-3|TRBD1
TGTGCCAGCAGCTCAAAAGGGACAGGGAGAGGGCAGTATTTT
CASSSKGTGRGQYF
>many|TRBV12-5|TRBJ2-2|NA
TGTGCTAGTGGTTTGGACAACACCGGGGAGCTGTTTTTT
CASGLDNTGELFF
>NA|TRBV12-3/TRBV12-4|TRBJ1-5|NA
TGTACCTTCAGTTTTCAGCCCGGCAGGGGCCTCATCAGCAATCAGCCCCAGCATTTT
CTFSFQPGRGLISNQPQHF
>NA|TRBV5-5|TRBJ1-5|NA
TGTGCCAGCAGCCCCTTCTCTGGGGGTTACAATCAGCCCCAGCATTTT
CASSPFSGGYNQPQHF
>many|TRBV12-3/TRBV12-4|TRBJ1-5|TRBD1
TGTGCCAGCAGGCCCTCCACAGGGGCAGGTCAGCCCCAGCATTTT
CASRPSTGAGQPQHF
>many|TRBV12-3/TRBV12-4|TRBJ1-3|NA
TGTGCCAGCAGTCAACGGCCTGTTGGAAACACCATATATTTT
CASSQRPVGNTIYF
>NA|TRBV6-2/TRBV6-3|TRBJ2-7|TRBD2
TGTGCCAGCAGTTCCTCAGGGAGGGGTAACTACGAGCAGTACTTC
CASSSSGRGNYEQYF
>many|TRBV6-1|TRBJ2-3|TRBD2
TGTGCCAGCAGTGTGGCGGGAGGCACAGATACGCAGTATTTT
CASSVAGGTDTQYF
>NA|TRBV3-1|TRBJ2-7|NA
TGTGCCAGCAGCGTCCGCCGGGGATTCTACTCCTACGAGCAGTACTTC
CASSVRRGFYSYEQYF
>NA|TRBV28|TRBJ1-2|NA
TGTGCCAGCCGGCCCACCCAAAGAGGTGGCTACACCTTC
CASRPTQRGGYTF
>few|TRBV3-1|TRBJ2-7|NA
TGTGCCAGCAGCCAAGATTCGGGCTCCCCCTCCTACGAGCAGTACTTC
CASSQDSGSPSYEQYF